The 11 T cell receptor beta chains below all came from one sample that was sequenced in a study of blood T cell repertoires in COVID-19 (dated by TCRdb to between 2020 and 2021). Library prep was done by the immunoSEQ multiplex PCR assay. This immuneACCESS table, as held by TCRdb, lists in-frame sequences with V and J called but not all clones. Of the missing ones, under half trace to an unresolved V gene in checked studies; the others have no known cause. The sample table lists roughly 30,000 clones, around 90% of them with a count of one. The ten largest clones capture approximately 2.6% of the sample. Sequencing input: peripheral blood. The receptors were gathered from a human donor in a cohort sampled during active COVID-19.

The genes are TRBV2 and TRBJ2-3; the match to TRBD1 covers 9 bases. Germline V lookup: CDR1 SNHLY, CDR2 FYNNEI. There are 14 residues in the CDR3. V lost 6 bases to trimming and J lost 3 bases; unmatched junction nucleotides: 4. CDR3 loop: CASSPTGGTDTQYF. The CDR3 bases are TGTGCCAGCAGCCCGACAGGGGGAACAGATACGCAGTATTTT.

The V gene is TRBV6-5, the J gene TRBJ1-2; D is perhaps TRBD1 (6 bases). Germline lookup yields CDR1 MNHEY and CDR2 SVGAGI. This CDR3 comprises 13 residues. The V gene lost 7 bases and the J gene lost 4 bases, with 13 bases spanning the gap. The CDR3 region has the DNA TGTGCCAGCAAAGTGGACAGTCTCTATGGCTACACCTTC. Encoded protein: CASKVDSLYGYTF.

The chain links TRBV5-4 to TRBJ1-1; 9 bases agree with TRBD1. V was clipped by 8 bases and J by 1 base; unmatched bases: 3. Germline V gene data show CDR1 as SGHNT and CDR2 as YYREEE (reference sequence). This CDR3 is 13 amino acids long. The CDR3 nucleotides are TGTGCCAGTTACAGGGGGCGGAACACTGAAGCTTTCTTT. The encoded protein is CASYRGRNTEAFF.

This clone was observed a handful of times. The CDR3 DNA reads as TGTGCCAGTAGTATCGTGGCAGGGGGTTCACCCCTCCACTTT. Its translation: CASSIVAGGSPLHF. The rearrangement uses TRBV19 and TRBJ1-6, with 7 bases aligning to TRBD1. Germline V CDR1 and CDR2: LNHDA, SQIVND (reference sequence). The CDR3 spans 14 residues. The trim removed 3 bases at V and 9 bases at J, leaving 5 bases unmatched.

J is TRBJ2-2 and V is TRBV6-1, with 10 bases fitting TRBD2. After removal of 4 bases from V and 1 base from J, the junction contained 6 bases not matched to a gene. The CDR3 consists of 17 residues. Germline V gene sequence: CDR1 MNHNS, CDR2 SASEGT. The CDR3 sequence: CASSALAGAMNTGELFF. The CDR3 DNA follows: TGTGCCAGCAGTGCCCTAGCGGGGGCCATGAACACCGGGGAGCTGTTTTTT.

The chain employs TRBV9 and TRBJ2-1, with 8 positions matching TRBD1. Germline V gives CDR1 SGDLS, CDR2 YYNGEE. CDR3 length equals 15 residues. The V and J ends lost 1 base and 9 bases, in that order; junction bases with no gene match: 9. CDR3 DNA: TGTGCCAGCAGCGTACGGCAGGGGGCATTTGGTGAGCAGTTCTTC. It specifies CASSVRQGAFGEQFF. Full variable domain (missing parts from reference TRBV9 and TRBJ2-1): DSGVTQTPKHLITATGQRVTLRCSPRSGDLSVYWYQQSLDQGLQFLIQYYNGEERAKGNILERFSAQQFPDLHSELNLSSLELGDSALYFCASSVRQGAFGEQFFGPGTRLTVL.

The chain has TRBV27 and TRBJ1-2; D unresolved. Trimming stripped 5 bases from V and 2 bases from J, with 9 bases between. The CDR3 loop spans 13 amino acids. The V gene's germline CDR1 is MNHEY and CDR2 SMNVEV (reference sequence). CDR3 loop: CASSPRINYGYTF. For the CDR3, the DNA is TGTGCCAGCAGTCCTAGAATAAACTATGGCTACACCTTC.

The DNA for the CDR3 is TGCGCCAGCAGCCAAGATCTTCGTGGGCAGGGTAATGGCTACACCTTC. Amino acid sequence: CASSQDLRGQGNGYTF. The chain joins TRBV4-1 to TRBJ1-2; TRBD1 might be the D (5 bases). This CDR3 is built from 16 residues. The germline V gene encodes CDR1 MGHRA and CDR2 YSYEKL. Trimming took 0 bases from V and 6 from J, leaving 17 bases between them.

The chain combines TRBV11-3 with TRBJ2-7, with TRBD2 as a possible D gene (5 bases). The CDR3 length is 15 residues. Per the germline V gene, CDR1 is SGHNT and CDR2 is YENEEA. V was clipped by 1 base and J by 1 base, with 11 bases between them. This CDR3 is CASSLGGTGSYEQYF. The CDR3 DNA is TGTGCCAGCAGCTTAGGAGGTACGGGATCCTACGAGCAGTACTTC.

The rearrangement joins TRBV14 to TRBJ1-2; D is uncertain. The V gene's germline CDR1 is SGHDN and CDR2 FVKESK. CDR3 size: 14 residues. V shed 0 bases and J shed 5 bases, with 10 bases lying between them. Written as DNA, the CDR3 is TGTGCCAGCAGCCAAGAAAACGGTCCTTATGGCTACACCTTC. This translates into CASSQENGPYGYTF. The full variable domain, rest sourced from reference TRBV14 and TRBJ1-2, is EAGVTQFPSHSVIEKGQTVTLRCDPISGHDNLYWYRRVMGKEIKFLLHFVKESKQDESGMPNNRFLAERTGGTYSTLKVQPAELEDSGVYFCASSQENGPYGYTFGSGTRLTVV.

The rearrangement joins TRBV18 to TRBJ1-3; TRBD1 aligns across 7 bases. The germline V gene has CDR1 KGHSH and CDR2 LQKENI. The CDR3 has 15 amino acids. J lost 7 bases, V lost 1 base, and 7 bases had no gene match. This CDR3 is CASSPRMEGANTIYF. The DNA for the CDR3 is TGTGCCAGCTCACCACGCATGGAGGGGGCGAACACCATATATTTT. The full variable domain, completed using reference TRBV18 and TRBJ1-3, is NAGVMQNPRHLVRRRGQEARLRCSPMKGHSHVYWYRQLPEEGLKFMVYLQKENIIDESGMPKERFSAEFPKEGPSILRIQQVVRGDSAAYFCASSPRMEGANTIYFGEGSWLTVV.